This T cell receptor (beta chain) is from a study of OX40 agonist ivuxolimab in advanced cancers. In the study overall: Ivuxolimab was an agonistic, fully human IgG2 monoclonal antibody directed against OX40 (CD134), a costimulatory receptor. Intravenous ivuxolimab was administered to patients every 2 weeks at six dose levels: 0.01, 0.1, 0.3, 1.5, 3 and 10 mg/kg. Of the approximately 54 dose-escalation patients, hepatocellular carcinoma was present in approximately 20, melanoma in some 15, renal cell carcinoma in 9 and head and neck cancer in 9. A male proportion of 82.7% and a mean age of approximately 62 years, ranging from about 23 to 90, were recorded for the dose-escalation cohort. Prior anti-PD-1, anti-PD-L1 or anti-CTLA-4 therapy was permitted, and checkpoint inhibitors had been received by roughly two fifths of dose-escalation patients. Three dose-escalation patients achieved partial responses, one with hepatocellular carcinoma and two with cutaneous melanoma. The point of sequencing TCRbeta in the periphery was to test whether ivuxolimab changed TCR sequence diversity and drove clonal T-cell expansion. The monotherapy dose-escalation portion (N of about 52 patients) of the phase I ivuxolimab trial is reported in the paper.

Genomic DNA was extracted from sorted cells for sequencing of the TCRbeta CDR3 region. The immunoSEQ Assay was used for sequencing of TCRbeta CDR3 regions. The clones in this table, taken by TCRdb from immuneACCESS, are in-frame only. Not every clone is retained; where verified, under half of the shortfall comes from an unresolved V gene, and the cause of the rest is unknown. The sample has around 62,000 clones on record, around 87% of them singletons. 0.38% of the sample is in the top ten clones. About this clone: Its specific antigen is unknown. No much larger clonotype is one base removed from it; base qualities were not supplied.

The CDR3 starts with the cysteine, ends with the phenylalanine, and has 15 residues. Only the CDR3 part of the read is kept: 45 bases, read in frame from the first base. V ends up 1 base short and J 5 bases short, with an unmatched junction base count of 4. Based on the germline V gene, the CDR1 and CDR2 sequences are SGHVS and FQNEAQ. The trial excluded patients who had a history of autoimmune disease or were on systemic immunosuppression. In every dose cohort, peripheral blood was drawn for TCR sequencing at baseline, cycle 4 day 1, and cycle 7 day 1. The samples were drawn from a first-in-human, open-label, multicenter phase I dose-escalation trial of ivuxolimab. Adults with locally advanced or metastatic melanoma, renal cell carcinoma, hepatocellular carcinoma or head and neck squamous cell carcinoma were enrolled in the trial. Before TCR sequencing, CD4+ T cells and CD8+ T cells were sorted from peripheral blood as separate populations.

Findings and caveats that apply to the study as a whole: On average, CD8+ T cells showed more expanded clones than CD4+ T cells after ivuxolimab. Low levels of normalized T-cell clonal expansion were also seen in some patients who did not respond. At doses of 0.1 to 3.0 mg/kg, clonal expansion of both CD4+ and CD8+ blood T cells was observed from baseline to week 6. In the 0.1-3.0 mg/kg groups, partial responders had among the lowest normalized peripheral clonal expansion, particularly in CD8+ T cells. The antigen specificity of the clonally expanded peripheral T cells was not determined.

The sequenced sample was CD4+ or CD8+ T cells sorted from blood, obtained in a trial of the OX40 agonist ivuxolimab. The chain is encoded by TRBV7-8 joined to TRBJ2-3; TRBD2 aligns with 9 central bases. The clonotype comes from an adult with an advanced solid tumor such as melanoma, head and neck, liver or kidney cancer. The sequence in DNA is TGTGCCAGCAGCTTAGGGATAGCGGGGGAAGATACGCAGTATTTT. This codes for CASSLGIAGEDTQYF.